This TCR beta chain was profiled in a study of CD8 T cells in ankylosing spondylitis. This clonotype showed up many times. What it binds is unknown. The authors made TCR beta libraries by quantitative 5'-RACE with molecular barcodes. MiXCR was run by TCRdb on the 5' RACE reads, yielding one entry per CDR3 protein. The sample has a few hundred thousand distinct CDR3 sequences, roughly a tenth seen once. V lost 1 base, J lost 6 bases, and 9 bases lay in between. Germline CDR1 and CDR2: LGHDT and YNNKEL (reference sequence). The CDR3 totals 14 residues. Study-wide points: Researchers reportedly found disease-linked clones significantly enriched in matched ankylosing spondylitis synovial fluid. Past research had described some motif variants in reactive arthritis synovial fluid and blood. Blood of patients with ankylosing spondylitis appeared to be characterized by a TCR beta motif of 8 or 9 highly homologous variants.

This chain joins TRBV3-1 and TRBJ1-4; D is possibly TRBD1 (5 bases). The origin of this receptor is a male donor with ankylosing spondylitis or in good health (not recorded which). Sequencing used blood, either unsorted or a sorted T cell fraction (not recorded which). The chain's CDR3 is CASSQGGGYEKLFF. The CDR3 coding sequence is TGTGCCAGCAGCCAAGGGGGCGGTTATGAAAAACTGTTTTTT.